The rows below give T cell receptor beta chains drawn from one sample of a study of cytomegalovirus exposure and HLA in healthy donors. Assay used: immunoSEQ multiplex PCR; TCRdb lists only in-frame clones, some missing. This sample has 110,000 to 150,000 clones, with roughly 70% found just once. Sequences were obtained from PBMCs. The receptors were sampled from a man aged 18 to 29 in good health and CMV-seropositive. Each CDR3 is given without its conserved first and last residue. A D gene is named only where the DNA matches it firmly.

V	length	D	J	CDR3
TRBV7-6	11	NA	TRBJ2-7	ASSVDTSYEQY
TRBV19	9	NA	TRBJ1-2	ASSRSEGYT
TRBV7-9	12	NA	TRBJ2-7	ASSLYEGGYEQY
TRBV5-1	14	NA	TRBJ2-1	ASSTRGSGRHNEQF
TRBV18	13	NA	TRBJ1-1	ASSPATAMNTEAF
TRBV30	11	NA	TRBJ1-2	AWSMAGLYGYT
TRBV27	15	TRBD1	TRBJ1-6	ASSFLTGGAKSSPLH
TRBV5-8	11	TRBD2	TRBJ2-5	ASSGLDQETQY
TRBV29-1	10	NA	TRBJ1-2	SADPGTGGYT
TRBV6-5	12	TRBD2	TRBJ2-1	ASKKGLEGNEQF
TRBV7-9	17	NA	TRBJ1-1	ASSLEGGRRALEGNEAF
TRBV7-9	15	NA	TRBJ2-5	ASSFPLGTGIQETQY
TRBV27	13	NA	TRBJ1-1	ASSLRGSVNTEAF
TRBV15	14	NA	TRBJ1-5	ATSRDQVFSNQPQH
TRBV6-1	13	TRBD2	TRBJ2-5	ASSELASGQETQY
TRBV6-6	10	NA	TRBJ1-1	ASSFQNTEAF
TRBV20-1	8	NA	TRBJ2-1	SASRNEQF
TRBV5-6	14	NA	TRBJ2-1	ASSQERFSSYNEQF
TRBV9	15	TRBD1	TRBJ2-1	ASTPLGQGISDNEQF
TRBV11-3	14	TRBD2	TRBJ2-1	ASSLDGTSGREEQF
TRBV30	13	NA	TRBJ1-1	AWEAHGGRRTEAF
TRBV13	11	NA	TRBJ2-1	ASSLTQYNEQF
TRBV19	15	TRBD2	TRBJ2-3	ASSRASGGTSTDTQY
TRBV6-5	9	NA	TRBJ2-2	ASSRTGELF
TRBV5-6	11	NA	TRBJ1-1	ASSLPGDTEAF
TRBV9	11	NA	TRBJ1-2	ASSLSTGYGYT
TRBV7-2	13	NA	TRBJ2-5	ASSSDGGRWETQY
TRBV28	12	NA	TRBJ1-3	ASSLKGVRNTIY
TRBV5-1	11	NA	TRBJ2-5	ASSLEGVETQY